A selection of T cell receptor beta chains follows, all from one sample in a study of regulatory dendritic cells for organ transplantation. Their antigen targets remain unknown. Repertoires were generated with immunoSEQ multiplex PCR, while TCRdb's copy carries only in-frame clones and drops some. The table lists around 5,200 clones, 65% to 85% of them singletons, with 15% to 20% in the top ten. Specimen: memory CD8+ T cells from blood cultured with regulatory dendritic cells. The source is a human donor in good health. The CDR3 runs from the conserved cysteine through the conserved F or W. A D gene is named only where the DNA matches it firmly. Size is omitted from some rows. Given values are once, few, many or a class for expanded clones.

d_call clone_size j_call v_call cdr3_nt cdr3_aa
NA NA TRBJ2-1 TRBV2 TGTGCCAGCAAAACCGCCGAGCAGTTCTTC CASKTAEQFF
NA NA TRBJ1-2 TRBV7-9 TGTGCCAGCAGCTCCGGTCAGCCGCCGCTAGCTAACTATGGCTACACCTTC CASSSGQPPLANYGYTF
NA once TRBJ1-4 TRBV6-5 TGTGCCAGCAGTTACTCGACCCTGGAAGCTAATGAAAAACTGTTTTTT CASSYSTLEANEKLFF
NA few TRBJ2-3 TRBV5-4 TGTGCCAGCAGCTTGGATGGTACAGATACGCAGTATTTT CASSLDGTDTQYF
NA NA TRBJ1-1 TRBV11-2 TGTGCCAGCAGCTTAGAACAGGGAGACACTGAAGCTTTCTTT CASSLEQGDTEAFF
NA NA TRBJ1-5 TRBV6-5 TGTGCCAGCAGTTACTCAGGGTATAGCAATCAGCCCCAGCATTTT CASSYSGYSNQPQHF
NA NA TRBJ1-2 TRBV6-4 TGTGCCAGCAGTACCTCCGAGGGGGAGTCCCTCTTCTACACCTTC CASSTSEGESLFYTF
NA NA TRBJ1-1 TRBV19 TGTGCCAGTAGTCCACGGACGGGGAACACTGAAGCTTTCTTT CASSPRTGNTEAFF
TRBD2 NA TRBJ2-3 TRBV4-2 TGTGCCAGCAGCCCGGGGACTAGCGGGGGGGCAGATACGCAGTATTTT CASSPGTSGGADTQYF
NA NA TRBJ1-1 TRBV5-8 TGTGCCAGCAGCTTTCGGAACACTGAAGCTTTCTTT CASSFRNTEAFF
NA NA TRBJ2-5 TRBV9 TGTGCCAGCAGCGGGACAGAAGAGACCCAGTACTTC CASSGTEETQYF
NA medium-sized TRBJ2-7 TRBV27 TGTGCCAGCGCCCCTCCGGAGGGCGAGCAGTACTTC CASAPPEGEQYF
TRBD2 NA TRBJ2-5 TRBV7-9 TGTGCCAGCAGCGTAACAGCGGGGGGAACTCAAGAGACCCAGTACTTC CASSVTAGGTQETQYF
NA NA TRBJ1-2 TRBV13 TGTGCCAGCACCTCCCTCCCGCTTGTAGCTAACTATGGCTACACCTTC CASTSLPLVANYGYTF
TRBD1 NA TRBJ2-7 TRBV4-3 TGCGCCAGCAGCCAGGCACCGGGACAGGGGCCCTACGAGCAGTACTTC CASSQAPGQGPYEQYF
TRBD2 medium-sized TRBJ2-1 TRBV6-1 TGTGCCAGTGCGGGAGGCGCAAATGAGCAGTTCTTC CASAGGANEQFF
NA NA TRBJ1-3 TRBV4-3 TGCGCCAGCAGCCAAGGACTAGGGGGAGCGGGTCACACCATATATTTT CASSQGLGGAGHTIYF
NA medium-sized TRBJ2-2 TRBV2 TGTGCCAGCAGTGAACTATTCGGAAACACCGGGGAGCTGTTTTTT CASSELFGNTGELFF
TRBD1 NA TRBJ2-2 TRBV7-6 TGTGCCAGCAGCTTTGGCAAAACCGGACAGGGGAAGTCCGGGGAGCTGTTTTTT CASSFGKTGQGKSGELFF
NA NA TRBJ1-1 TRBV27 TGTGCCAGCAGCACAGGGAACCCGAACACTGAAGCTTTCTTT CASSTGNPNTEAFF
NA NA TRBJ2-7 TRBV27 TGTGCCAGCAGTTTCACCCAGGACATAGAGCAGTACTTC CASSFTQDIEQYF
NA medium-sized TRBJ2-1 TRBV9 TGTGCCAGCAGTGGGTACAATGAGCAGTTCTTC CASSGYNEQFF
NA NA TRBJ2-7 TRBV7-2 TGTGCCAGCAGCCGGCCGGGGTCAGGCTTCTACGAGCAGTACTTC CASSRPGSGFYEQYF
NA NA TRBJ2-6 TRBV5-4 TGCGCCAGCAGCCAAGCAGAGAGCAGCTCTGGGGCCAACGTCCTGACTTTC CASSQAESSSGANVLTF
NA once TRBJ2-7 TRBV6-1 TGTGCCAGCAGTGTCAGGGTGACGGAAGAGCAGTACTTC CASSVRVTEEQYF
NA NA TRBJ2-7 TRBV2 TGTGCCAGCGGCAGGGATGAGCAGTACTTC CASGRDEQYF
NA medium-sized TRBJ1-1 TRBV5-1 TGCGCCAGCAGCTTGGCCCTCATAGGTGGCACTGAAGCTTTCTTT CASSLALIGGTEAFF
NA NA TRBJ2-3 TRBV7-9 TGTGCCAGCAGCTTAGCAATCGGACAGATTCCCGATACGCAGTATTTT CASSLAIGQIPDTQYF
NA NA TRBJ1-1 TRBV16 TGTGCCAGCAGCCAGCGCGGAGAGGGTAACACTGAAGCTTTCTTT CASSQRGEGNTEAFF